This T cell receptor (beta chain) was identified in a study of blood T cell repertoires in COVID-19. Trimming removed 4 bases from V and 0 bases from J, with 7 bases in between. The germline V gene has CDR1 SGHTS and CDR2 YDEGEE. The CDR3 covers 13 residues. Assay used: immunoSEQ multiplex PCR; TCRdb lists only in-frame clones, some missing. The sample lists around 500,000 clones, roughly 90% occurring once. What was sequenced was PBMCs or T cells enriched from blood (not recorded which). This chain connects TRBV5-8 to TRBJ1-2; D might be TRBD1 (5 bases). The sequence derives from a woman aged 40 to 49 who had recovered from COVID-19. The CDR3: CASSKDTNYGYTF. The DNA of the CDR3 is TGTGCCAGCAGCAAGGACACTAACTATGGCTACACCTTC.